This note documents a single TCR beta chain sequence. Its specificity is not known. The record originates from a study of cytomegalovirus exposure and HLA in healthy donors. Study at large: Early on, a data release was issued that held 80 million to 90 million unique TCRs from HLA-typed donors. Whole-study results and caveats: The study put 150 or so TCR beta chains on its list as cytomegalovirus-associated. Owing to their indistinguishability, certain V segments, notably TRBV6-2 and TRBV6-3, were excluded. Trimming of TCR beta V- and J-genes showed a link, identified in a later analysis, to a missense DCLRE1C variant.

CDR1 and CDR2 (germline): MNHEY, SVGAGI. The CDR3 has 15 amino acids. With 0 bases removed from V and 5 bases from J, the gap between germline ends came to 13 bases. 13 Jbeta primers and 60 Vbeta primers were used for the PCR. Clones were read by immunoSEQ multiplex PCR, and TCRdb kept only the in-frame ones, dropping some. In the table there are approximately 140,000 clones, 88% of which are singletons. This sequence originates from a woman aged 40 to 50 in good health and CMV-seronegative. Sequencing was done on a sample of PBMCs. The J gene is TRBJ1-1, the V gene TRBV6-5; D is ambiguous. In DNA, the CDR3 is TGTGCCAGCAGTTACTCGCGGGTGGGTTGGACTGAAGCTTTCTTT. Amino acid sequence: CASSYSRVGWTEAFF.